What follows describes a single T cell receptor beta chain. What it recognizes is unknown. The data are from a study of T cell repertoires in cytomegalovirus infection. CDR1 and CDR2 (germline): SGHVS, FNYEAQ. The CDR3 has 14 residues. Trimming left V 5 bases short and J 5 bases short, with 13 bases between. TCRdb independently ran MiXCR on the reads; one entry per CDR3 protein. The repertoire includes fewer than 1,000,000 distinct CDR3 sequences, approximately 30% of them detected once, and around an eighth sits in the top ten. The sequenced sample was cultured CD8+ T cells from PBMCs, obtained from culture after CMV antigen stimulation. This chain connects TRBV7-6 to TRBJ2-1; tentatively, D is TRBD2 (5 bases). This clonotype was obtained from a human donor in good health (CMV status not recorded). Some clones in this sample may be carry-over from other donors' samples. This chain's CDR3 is CASSPGYENNEQFF. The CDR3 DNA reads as TGTGCCAGCAGCCCGGGATATGAAAACAATGAGCAGTTCTTC.